A selection of T cell receptor beta chains follows, all from one sample in a study of beta chain features in type 1 diabetes. Profiled with immunoSEQ multiplex PCR; TCRdb holds only in-frame clones, not every one. The sample shows over 150,000 clones, around 8% of them seen only once. Material: central memory CD4+ T cells from blood. These receptor sequences come from a woman younger than 30 with type 1 diabetes. Both conserved end residues are part of each CDR3. D genes are given only for firm matches. Clone size is stated in some rows and not others, as once, few, many or a class when expanded.

j_call: TRBJ2-2
clone_size: -
v_call: TRBV20-1
d_call: -
cdr3_aa: CSARGGEELFF
cdr3_nt: TGCAGTGCCCGAGGAGGCGAGGAGCTGTTTTTT

j_call: TRBJ1-1
clone_size: few
v_call: TRBV7-9
d_call: TRBD1
cdr3_aa: CASSLQGVTNTEAFF
cdr3_nt: TGTGCCAGCAGCTTGCAGGGGGTCACGAACACTGAAGCTTTCTTT

j_call: TRBJ2-3
clone_size: -
v_call: TRBV25-1
d_call: TRBD1
cdr3_aa: CASSETGGALGTQYF
cdr3_nt: TGTGCCAGCAGTGAAACAGGGGGCGCATTAGGCACGCAGTATTTT

j_call: TRBJ2-3
clone_size: few
v_call: TRBV11-3
d_call: TRBD2
cdr3_aa: CASSPGLAGVTDTQYF
cdr3_nt: TGTGCCAGCAGCCCGGGACTAGCGGGAGTTACAGATACGCAGTATTTT

j_call: TRBJ2-7
clone_size: few
v_call: TRBV28
d_call: TRBD1
cdr3_aa: CASTGPGQGGYEQYF
cdr3_nt: TGTGCCAGCACAGGTCCGGGACAGGGTGGCTACGAGCAGTACTTC

j_call: TRBJ1-1
clone_size: -
v_call: TRBV7-2
d_call: -
cdr3_aa: CASSLVTGIEAFF
cdr3_nt: TGTGCCAGCAGCTTAGTGACAGGAATCGAAGCTTTCTTT

j_call: TRBJ2-3
clone_size: -
v_call: TRBV7-2
d_call: TRBD2
cdr3_aa: CASTLLAGATTDTQYF
cdr3_nt: TGTGCCAGCACCCTACTAGCGGGGGCGACCACAGATACGCAGTATTTT

j_call: TRBJ1-1
clone_size: -
v_call: TRBV4-2
d_call: -
cdr3_aa: CASSPTQGGTEAFF
cdr3_nt: TGTGCCAGCAGCCCAACTCAGGGTGGTACTGAAGCTTTCTTT

j_call: TRBJ1-2
clone_size: few
v_call: TRBV5-4
d_call: TRBD1
cdr3_aa: CASSVNRGNYGYTF
cdr3_nt: TGTGCCAGCAGCGTCAACAGGGGAAACTATGGCTACACCTTC

j_call: TRBJ2-1
clone_size: few
v_call: TRBV9
d_call: TRBD2
cdr3_aa: CASSVRSSGPPSYNEQFF
cdr3_nt: TGTGCCAGCAGCGTCAGAAGTAGCGGGCCACCCTCATACAATGAGCAGTTCTTC

j_call: TRBJ1-1
clone_size: -
v_call: TRBV23-1
d_call: TRBD1
cdr3_aa: CASSQWGRQGWVDTEAFF
cdr3_nt: TGCGCCAGCAGTCAATGGGGCAGACAGGGGTGGGTAGACACTGAAGCTTTCTTT

j_call: TRBJ2-7
clone_size: few
v_call: TRBV18
d_call: TRBD1
cdr3_aa: CASSPGTGSYEQYF
cdr3_nt: TGTGCCAGCTCTCCCGGGACAGGAAGCTACGAGCAGTACTTC

j_call: TRBJ1-4
clone_size: -
v_call: TRBV7-2
d_call: -
cdr3_aa: CASSYRQSFNEKLFF
cdr3_nt: TGTGCCAGCAGCTACCGACAGAGCTTTAATGAAAAACTGTTTTTT

j_call: TRBJ1-5
clone_size: few
v_call: TRBV28
d_call: -
cdr3_aa: CASPLPNGQPQHF
cdr3_nt: TGTGCCAGCCCTCTCCCCAACGGGCAGCCCCAGCATTTT